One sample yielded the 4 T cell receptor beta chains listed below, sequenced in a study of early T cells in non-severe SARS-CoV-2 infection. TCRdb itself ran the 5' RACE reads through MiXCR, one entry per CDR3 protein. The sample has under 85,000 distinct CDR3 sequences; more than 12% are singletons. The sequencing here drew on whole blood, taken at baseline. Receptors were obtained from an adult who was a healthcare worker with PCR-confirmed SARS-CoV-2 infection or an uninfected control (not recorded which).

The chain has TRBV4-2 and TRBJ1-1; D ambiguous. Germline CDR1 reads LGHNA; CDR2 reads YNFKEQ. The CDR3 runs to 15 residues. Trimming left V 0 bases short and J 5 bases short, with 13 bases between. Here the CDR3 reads CASSQDDAGGTEAFF. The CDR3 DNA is TGTGCCAGCAGCCAAGATGATGCAGGCGGAACTGAAGCTTTCTTT.

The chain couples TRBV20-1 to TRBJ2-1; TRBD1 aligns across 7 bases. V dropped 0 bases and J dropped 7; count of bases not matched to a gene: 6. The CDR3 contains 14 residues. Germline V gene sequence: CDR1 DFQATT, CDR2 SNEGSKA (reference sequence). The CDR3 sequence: CSARDPDRANEQFF. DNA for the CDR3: TGCAGTGCTAGAGATCCTGACAGGGCGAATGAGCAGTTCTTC.

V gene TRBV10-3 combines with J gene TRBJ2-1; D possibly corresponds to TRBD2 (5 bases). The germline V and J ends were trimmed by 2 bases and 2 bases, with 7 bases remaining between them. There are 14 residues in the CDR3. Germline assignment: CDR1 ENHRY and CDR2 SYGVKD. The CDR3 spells CAISEEGTYNEQFF. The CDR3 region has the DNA TGTGCCATCAGTGAGGAGGGTACCTACAATGAGCAGTTCTTC.

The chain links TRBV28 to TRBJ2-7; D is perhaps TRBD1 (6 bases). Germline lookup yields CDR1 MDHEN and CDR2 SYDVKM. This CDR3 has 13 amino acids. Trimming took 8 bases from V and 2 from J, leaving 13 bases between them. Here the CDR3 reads CASANRVPYEQYF. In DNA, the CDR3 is TGTGCCAGCGCCAACAGGGTCCCCTACGAGCAGTACTTC.